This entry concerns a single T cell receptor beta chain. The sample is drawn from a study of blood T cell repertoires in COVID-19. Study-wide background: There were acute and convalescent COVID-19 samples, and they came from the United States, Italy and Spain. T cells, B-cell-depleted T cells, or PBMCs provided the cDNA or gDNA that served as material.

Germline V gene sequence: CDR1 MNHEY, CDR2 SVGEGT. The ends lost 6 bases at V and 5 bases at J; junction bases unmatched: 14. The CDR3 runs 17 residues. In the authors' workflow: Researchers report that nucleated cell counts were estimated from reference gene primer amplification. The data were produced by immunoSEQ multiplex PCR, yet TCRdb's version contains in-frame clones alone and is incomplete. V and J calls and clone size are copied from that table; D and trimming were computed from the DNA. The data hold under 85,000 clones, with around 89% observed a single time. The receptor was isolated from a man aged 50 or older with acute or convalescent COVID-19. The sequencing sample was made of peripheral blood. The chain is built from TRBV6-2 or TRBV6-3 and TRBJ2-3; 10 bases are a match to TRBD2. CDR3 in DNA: TGTGCCAGCAGCCCCCTCAGGCTAGCGGGAGTTAAAGATACGCAGTATTTT. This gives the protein CASSPLRLAGVKDTQYF.